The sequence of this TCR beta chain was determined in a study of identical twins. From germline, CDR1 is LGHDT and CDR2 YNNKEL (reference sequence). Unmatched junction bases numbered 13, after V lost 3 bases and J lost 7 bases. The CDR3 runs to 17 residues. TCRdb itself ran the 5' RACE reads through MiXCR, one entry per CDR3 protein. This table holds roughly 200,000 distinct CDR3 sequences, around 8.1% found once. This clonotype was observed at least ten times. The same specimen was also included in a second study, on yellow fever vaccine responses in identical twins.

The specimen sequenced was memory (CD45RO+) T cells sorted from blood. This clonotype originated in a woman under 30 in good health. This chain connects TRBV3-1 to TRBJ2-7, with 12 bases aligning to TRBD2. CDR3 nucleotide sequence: TGTGCCAGCAGCCAGGACCCGACTAGCGGGAGTGTGGGGGAGCAGTACTTC. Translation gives CASSQDPTSGSVGEQYF.